This paragraph reports one T cell receptor (beta chain). The target antigen is unknown. Every bit of the isolated RNA underwent reverse transcription, so sequencing read expressed TCRB transcripts. Some clones are missing from TCRdb's copy, which holds only in-frame ones; the method was immunoSEQ multiplex PCR. This table holds 300,000 to 350,000 clones, roughly 14% found once. The data stem from a study of beta chain features in type 1 diabetes. Study summary: Taken together, all samples contributed 107,917,701 examined sorted cells. Points from the study as a whole: Since sequencing was performed on cDNA, cells with high TCR expression could be over-represented. Across all four CD4+ subsets, people with type 1 diabetes showed modestly shorter TCRB CDR3s. Junctions at VDJ sites from type 1 diabetes patients had fewer insertions and more deletions. Comparison showed that naive, central memory and Treg TCRB repertoires appeared more similar among patients than among healthy donors.

The sequenced sample consisted of naive CD4+ T cells from blood. This receptor was taken from a woman under 30 with type 1 diabetes.

The CDR3 DNA follows: TGTGCCAGCAGCCCATCACTCTTGGGTCAGGGCACAGATACGCAGTATTTT. This codes for CASSPSLLGQGTDTQYF. The chain recombines TRBV25-1 with TRBJ2-3; D is undetermined. Germline loops: CDR1 MGHDK, CDR2 SYGVNS. CDR3 length equals 17 residues. With 6 bases removed from V and 1 base from J, the gap between germline ends came to 20 bases.